Following are 12 T cell receptor beta chains from one sample sequenced in a study of blood T cells in healthy people across ages. Sample-barcoded 5' priming and a J-beta primer mix drove a second PCR of 7 to 11 cycles. TCRdb recomputed calls from the 5' RACE reads with MiXCR, one row per CDR3 protein. The table has around 1.7 million distinct CDR3 sequences, 25% to 30% seen once. Material: blood. These receptors were taken from a young woman in good health.

The chain recombines TRBV20-1 with TRBJ2-7, with TRBD2 matching over 9 bases. TRBJ2-5 explains the end of the DNA better; the J call may be wrong. The CDR3 totals 15 residues. The V gene's germline CDR1 is DFQATT and CDR2 SNEGSKA (reference sequence). The CDR3 DNA reads as TGCAGTGCTAGAGAGCTAGCGGGGAGTCAAGAGACCCAGTACTTC. It translates to CSARELAGSQETQYF.

The sample holds many counts of this clonotype. This CDR3 is CAISDVTGAGANVLTF. The CDR3 DNA reads as TGTGCCATCAGTGATGTTACGGGAGCTGGGGCCAACGTCCTGACTTTC. The chain has TRBV10-3 and TRBJ2-6, with a possible D match to TRBD2 (6 bases). The CDR3 totals 16 residues. Trimming cost V 3 bases and J 2 bases, with 11 bases left between them. Germline lookup yields CDR1 ENHRY and CDR2 SYGVKD.

This clonotype turned up a few times. The CDR3 DNA reads as TGTGCCAGCAGCCGGACAGGGCGCGGTGGAAATGAGCAGTTCTTC. It specifies CASSRTGRGGNEQFF. The chain couples TRBV7-9 to TRBJ2-1; 8 bases line up with TRBD1. After removal of 5 bases from V and 7 bases from J, the junction contained 10 bases not matched to a gene. The length of the CDR3 is 15 residues. Germline assignment: CDR1 SEHNR and CDR2 FQNEAQ (reference sequence).

Concerning this clonotype: Possible read error: a much larger clone is one base away. The V and J genes are TRBV6-5 and TRBJ2-7; 7 nucleotides match TRBD2. This CDR3 is 16 amino acids long. Germline V lookup: CDR1 MNHEY, CDR2 SVGAGI. The DNA for the CDR3 is TGTGCCAGCAGTTACTCAAGCGGGATGAGCTCCTACGAGCAGGACTTC. Its translation is CASSYSSGMSSYEQDF.

In its sample, this clonotype was seen many times. The J gene is TRBJ1-2, the V gene TRBV29-1; the D gene is possibly TRBD1 (6 bases). Germline assignment: CDR1 SQVTM and CDR2 ANQGSEA. V lost 7 bases and J 1 base, leaving 16 bases between the germline ends. The CDR3 is made up of 14 amino acids. The CDR3 loop is CSAGSGGGNYGYTF. The CDR3 DNA follows: TGCAGCGCCGGGTCGGGGGGCGGTAACTATGGCTACACCTTC.

This clonotype came up a few times. This chain uses TRBV14 with TRBJ2-7; D uncertain. V was cut by 4 bases and J by 0 bases, with 13 bases left in between. The CDR3 loop spans 15 amino acids. In germline, CDR1 is SGHDN, CDR2 FVKESK. The CDR3: CASSRFSVTSYEQYF. The CDR3 coding sequence is TGTGCCAGCAGCCGTTTTTCAGTGACCTCCTACGAGCAGTACTTC.

The V and J genes are TRBV7-2 and TRBJ2-1; 7 nucleotides line up with TRBD2. The V and J ends lost 4 bases and 0 bases, in that order; junction bases with no gene match: 3. CDR3 size: 15 residues. Germline V CDR1 and CDR2: SGHTA, FQGNSA. CDR3 nucleotide sequence: TGTGCCAGCAGCTCCGAGCGGGACTCCTACAATGAGCAGTTCTTC. Encoded protein: CASSSERDSYNEQFF. The full variable domain, with the rest looked up from reference TRBV7-2 and TRBJ2-1, is GAGVSQSPSNKVTEKGKDVELRCDPISGHTALYWYRQSLGQGLEFLIYFQGNSAPDKSGLPSDRFSAERTGGSVSTLTIQRTQQEDSAVYLCASSSERDSYNEQFFGPGTRLTVL.

This chain joins TRBV20-1 and TRBJ2-1; possibly TRBD2 for D (7 bases). Gene TRBJ2-7 matches the end of the DNA better, so the J call may be wrong. The CDR3 sequence is 12 residues long. CDR1 DFQATT and CDR2 SNEGSKA come from the germline V gene (reference sequence). The CDR3 protein is CSAEGGGDEQYF. The CDR3 DNA follows: TGCAGTGCTGAGGGGGGGGGCGACGAGCAGTACTTC.

This clonotype was seen more than once but under ten times. The chain joins TRBV7-2 to TRBJ2-5; D perhaps matches TRBD2 (5 bases). The CDR3 runs to 16 residues. The germline gives CDR1 SGHTA, CDR2 FQGNSA. Trimming took off 5 bases at V and 5 bases at J, with 21 bases between the two ends. The CDR3 loop reads CASSTSPARPEETQYF. The DNA for the CDR3 is TGTGCCAGCAGCACTAGTCCGGCCCGGCCGGAGGAGACCCAGTACTTC.

This clonotype was picked up many times. The rearrangement joins TRBV18 to TRBJ2-5, with unresolved D. This CDR3 is 11 amino acids long. Germline V lookup: CDR1 KGHSH, CDR2 LQKENI. The germline V and J ends were trimmed by 2 bases and 6 bases, with 4 bases remaining between them. The chain's CDR3 is CASSPEKTQYF. CDR3 nucleotides: TGTGCCAGCTCACCAGAGAAGACCCAGTACTTC.

To note about this clonotype: A read error may produce the germline difference seen at one junction end. This chain links TRBV7-9 with TRBJ1-5; the D gene is possibly TRBD1 (6 bases). CDR1 is SEHNR, CDR2 FQNEAQ, per germline (reference sequence). CDR3 length: 15 amino acids. The CDR3 reads CASSRGGQGNLPQHF. DNA of the CDR3: TGTGCCAGCAGCCGCGGGGGGCAGGGCAATCTGCCCCAGCATTTT.

The V call is TRBV20-1, the J call TRBJ1-1, with D possibly TRBD1 on 5 matching bases. The V end was cut by 1 base, the J end by 2 bases, with 20 bases between. CDR1 and CDR2 from the germline V gene are DFQATT and SNEGSKA (reference sequence). The CDR3 extends over 17 amino acids. CDR3 DNA: TGCAGTGCTAGAGCCCGGGGGAGGAGGGAAAAAAACACTGAAGCTTTCTTT. Its protein product is CSARARGRREKNTEAFF.